These T cell receptor beta chains were read from a single sample in a study of early T cells in non-severe SARS-CoV-2 infection. TCRdb ran MiXCR on the 5' RACE reads and lists one entry per CDR3 protein. The sample lists roughly 63,000 distinct CDR3 sequences; approximately 12% were seen once. Sequencing input: whole blood. These receptors all come from an adult who was a healthcare worker with PCR-confirmed SARS-CoV-2 infection or an uninfected control (not recorded which). CDR3s include the opening cysteine and the closing phenylalanine or tryptophan. The order of the fields is J gene, CDR3 length, V gene, clone size, D gene, CDR3 DNA, CDR3 protein. A D gene is named only where the DNA matches it firmly. The size field is filled for only some rows; it gives once, few, many or a size class.

TRBJ2-7,10,TRBV29-1,many,NA,TGCAGCGCTTTGTCCGACGAGCAGTACTTC,CSALSDEQYF
TRBJ2-5,15,TRBV20-1,NA,TRBD2,TGCAGTGCTCCGGGACTAGCGGGGGGTCAAGAGACCCAGTACTTC,CSAPGLAGGQETQYF
TRBJ1-1,16,TRBV5-5,NA,TRBD1,TGTGCCAGCAGCTGGGGACAGGGAGGATGGGGCACTGAAGCTTTCTTT,CASSWGQGGWGTEAFF
TRBJ2-3,14,TRBV7-9,few,NA,TGTGCCAGCAGTCTAGACAGTAACCAAGATACGCAGTATTTT,CASSLDSNQDTQYF
TRBJ2-3,17,TRBV7-3,NA,TRBD2,TGTGCCAGCAGCTTGACCACGGGGCTAGCGGGGGCAGATACGCAGTATTTT,CASSLTTGLAGADTQYF
TRBJ1-4,13,TRBV6-6,many,NA,TGTGCCAGCATTGGCAGCGCTAATGAAAAACTGTTTTTT,CASIGSANEKLFF
TRBJ2-3,13,TRBV7-2,few,NA,TGTGCCAGCAGCTTAAAAACCACAGATACGCAGTATTTT,CASSLKTTDTQYF
TRBJ2-3,15,TRBV20-1,many,NA,TGCAGTGCCCCTCGGGCAGGGGCAGCGGGAGATACGCAGTATTTT,CSAPRAGAAGDTQYF
TRBJ2-5,13,TRBV2,NA,NA,TGTGCCAGCAGTCGCGTCCCCCAAGAGACCCAGTACTTC,CASSRVPQETQYF
TRBJ1-4,16,TRBV9,few,NA,TGTGCCAGCAGCGTAGCGGGACGGACAACTAATGAAAAACTGTTTTTT,CASSVAGRTTNEKLFF
TRBJ2-1,14,TRBV20-1,few,TRBD2,TGCAGTGCCGTCGGGACTAGCATTTACAATGAGCAGTTCTTC,CSAVGTSIYNEQFF
TRBJ1-5,16,TRBV5-1,NA,TRBD1,TGCGCCAGCAGCAGCCGGGACAGGGAAAGCAATCAGCCCCAGCATTTT,CASSSRDRESNQPQHF
TRBJ1-2,16,TRBV14,many,NA,TGTGCCAGCAGCCAAGATGGTCAAGGGGATTACTATGGCTACACCTTC,CASSQDGQGDYYGYTF
TRBJ2-7,14,TRBV9,few,NA,TGTGCCAGCAGCGTAGCCAGTAGCTCCTACGAGCAGTACTTC,CASSVASSSYEQYF
TRBJ2-5,13,TRBV6-2/TRBV6-3,many,NA,TGTGCCAGCAGTTACTCTGGGGGACAGACCCAGTACTTC,CASSYSGGQTQYF